This T cell receptor (beta chain) was sequenced for a study of blood T cell repertoires in COVID-19. CDR1 and CDR2 (germline): MDHEN, SYDVKM. The ends were cut back, 1 base at V and 6 bases at J, with 19 bases in the middle. This CDR3 comprises 17 residues. Original data processing: Reference gene primers were amplified, and this amplification served to estimate nucleated cell counts. Measured with immunoSEQ multiplex PCR; TCRdb has only the in-frame clones, and not every one. The V and J calls and clone size come from that table; D and trimming were worked out from the DNA. The table includes 90,000 to 150,000 clones, about 87% detected once.

The chain uses TRBV28 and TRBJ1-5; possible D gene TRBD1, 5 bases. Sequences were obtained from peripheral blood. The sequence derives from a woman between 50 and 59 years old with acute or convalescent COVID-19. The CDR3 loop is CASSLSPLHRLGQPQHF. The DNA for the CDR3 is TGTGCCAGCAGTTTATCCCCTTTGCACAGGCTTGGTCAGCCCCAGCATTTT. The complete variable domain, with remaining parts taken from reference TRBV28 and TRBJ1-5, reads DVKVTQSSRYLVKRTGEKVFLECVQDMDHENMFWYRQDPGLGLRLIYFSYDVKMKEKGDIPEGYSVSREKKERFSLILESASTNQTSMYLCASSLSPLHRLGQPQHFGDGTRLSIL.